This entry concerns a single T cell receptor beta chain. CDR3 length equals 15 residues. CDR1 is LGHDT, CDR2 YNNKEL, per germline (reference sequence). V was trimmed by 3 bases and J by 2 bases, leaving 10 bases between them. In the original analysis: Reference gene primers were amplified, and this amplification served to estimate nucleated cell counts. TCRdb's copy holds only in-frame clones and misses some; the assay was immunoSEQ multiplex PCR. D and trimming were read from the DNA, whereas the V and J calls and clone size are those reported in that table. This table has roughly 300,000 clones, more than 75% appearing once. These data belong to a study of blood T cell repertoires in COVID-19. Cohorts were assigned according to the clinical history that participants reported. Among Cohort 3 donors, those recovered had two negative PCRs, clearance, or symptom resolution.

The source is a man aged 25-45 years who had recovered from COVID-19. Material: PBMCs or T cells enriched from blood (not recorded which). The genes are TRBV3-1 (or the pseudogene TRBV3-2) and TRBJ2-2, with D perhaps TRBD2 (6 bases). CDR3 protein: CASSHQRANTGELFF. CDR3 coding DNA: TGTGCCAGCAGCCACCAGCGGGCAAACACCGGGGAGCTGTTTTTT.